The rows below give T cell receptor beta chains drawn from one sample of a study of graft-versus-host responses after intestinal transplantation. The protocol was immunoSEQ multiplex PCR, while the TCRdb copy is restricted to in-frame clones and leaves out a portion. Of 75,000 to 95,000 clones listed, about 93% are singletons. No antigens are known for them. The material sequenced was unstimulated CD8+ T cells sorted from spleen or lymph node cells, taken before intestinal transplant. The source of these receptors is a human donor who received an intestinal transplant. The CDR3 runs from the conserved cysteine through the conserved F or W. D genes are given only for firm matches. Not every row has a clone size; where given, it reads once, few, many or a size class.

cdr3_aa	cdr3_nt	clone_size	d_call	j_call	v_call
CASSRDRGVDGYTF	TGTGCCAGTAGTCGAGACAGGGGCGTAGATGGCTACACCTTC	NA	TRBD1	TRBJ1-2	TRBV19
CASRLLTVDRYNSPLHF	TGTGCCAGCAGGCTACTGACAGTAGATCGCTATAATTCACCCCTCCACTTT	NA	NA	TRBJ1-6	TRBV28
CASSQTGREQYF	TGTGCCAGCAGTCAGACAGGTCGGGAGCAGTACTTC	NA	NA	TRBJ2-7	TRBV27
CASSPGTANLGETQYF	TGTGCCAGCAGTCCAGGGACAGCTAACCTCGGGGAGACCCAGTACTTC	NA	TRBD1	TRBJ2-5	TRBV27
CASSFRVGYEQYF	TGTGCCAGCAGCTTCAGGGTGGGCTACGAGCAGTACTTC	NA	NA	TRBJ2-7	TRBV7-9
CASMEGARDTEAFF	TGTGCCAGTATGGAAGGGGCAAGAGACACTGAAGCTTTCTTT	NA	NA	TRBJ1-1	TRBV19
CASSPDTFETQYF	TGCGCCAGCAGCCCGGACACGTTTGAGACCCAGTACTTC	NA	NA	TRBJ2-5	TRBV4-1
CASSLTGSGELFF	TGTGCCAGCAGCTTGACAGGGTCGGGGGAGCTGTTTTTT	NA	NA	TRBJ2-2	TRBV5-6
CAITNARLAGGQDTQYF	TGTGCCATCACCAACGCCAGACTAGCGGGGGGGCAAGATACGCAGTATTTT	NA	TRBD2	TRBJ2-3	TRBV10-3
CASSESPGAYEQYF	TGCGCCAGCAGTGAGTCCCCAGGGGCCTACGAGCAGTACTTC	NA	NA	TRBJ2-7	TRBV10-2
CASSLGLETEAFF	TGTGCCAGCAGCCTGGGACTTGAGACTGAAGCTTTCTTT	few	NA	TRBJ1-1	TRBV6-5
CATSRGTTGNSPLHF	TGTGCCACCAGCAGGGGGACAACCGGCAATTCACCCCTCCACTTT	NA	NA	TRBJ1-6	TRBV15
CASSGPLGPGGSGANVLTF	TGTGCCAGCAGTGGCCCCTTAGGTCCAGGGGGCTCTGGGGCCAACGTCCTGACTTTC	NA	TRBD1	TRBJ2-6	TRBV2
CAGTGNSGANVLTF	TGTGCCGGGACAGGCAACTCTGGGGCCAACGTCCTGACTTTC	NA	TRBD1	TRBJ2-6	TRBV30
CASSLAPGNGYTF	TGTGCCAGCAGCTTAGCCCCAGGGAATGGCTACACCTTC	NA	NA	TRBJ1-2	TRBV11-3
CSPLEEGTDTQYF	TGCAGCCCTCTTGAGGAGGGTACAGATACGCAGTATTTT	NA	NA	TRBJ2-3	TRBV29-1
CARSLTDRVEAFF	TGTGCCAGAAGCTTGACCGACAGAGTTGAAGCTTTCTTT	NA	NA	TRBJ1-1	TRBV5-3
CASSLGGTTATYEQYF	TGTGCCAGCAGCTTAGGGGGGACAACTGCCACCTACGAGCAGTACTTC	NA	NA	TRBJ2-7	TRBV7-2
CASSSQGRTTNEKLFF	TGTGCCAGCAGTTCTCAGGGTCGTACAACTAATGAAAAACTGTTTTTT	NA	NA	TRBJ1-4	TRBV27
CASSPQTGENTDTQYF	TGTGCCAGCAGCCCACAGACAGGGGAAAACACAGATACGCAGTATTTT	NA	TRBD1	TRBJ2-3	TRBV9
CASSQNRGGAHGYTF	TGTGCCAGCAGTCAGAACAGGGGTGGGGCCCATGGCTACACCTTC	NA	TRBD1	TRBJ1-2	TRBV9
CATGTGTDTQYF	TGTGCCACTGGCACAGGGACAGATACGCAGTATTTT	NA	NA	TRBJ2-3	TRBV19
CASSQELLAGLSYEQYF	TGCGCCAGCAGCCAAGAGCTCCTGGCAGGCCTCTCCTACGAGCAGTACTTC	NA	NA	TRBJ2-7	TRBV4-3
CASSALQGLNTEAFF	TGTGCCAGCAGCGCCTTACAGGGATTGAACACTGAAGCTTTCTTT	NA	NA	TRBJ1-1	TRBV7-9
CASSLASHRRETQYF	TGTGCCAGCAGCTTAGCCTCGCACCGGCGGGAGACCCAGTACTTC	NA	NA	TRBJ2-5	TRBV11-1
CASSWTGANTEAFF	TGTGCCAGCAGCTGGACAGGGGCGAACACTGAAGCTTTCTTT	NA	TRBD1	TRBJ1-1	TRBV27
CASSPRLGSEQYF	TGTGCCAGCAGTCCGCGACTTGGTTCCGAGCAGTACTTC	NA	NA	TRBJ2-7	TRBV27
CASGGLAGGLTGELFF	TGTGCCAGCGGGGGACTAGCGGGGGGCCTCACCGGGGAGCTGTTTTTT	once	TRBD2	TRBJ2-2	TRBV9
CASSSVSGITDTQYF	TGTGCCAGCAGCTCCGTGAGCGGTATCACAGATACGCAGTATTTT	NA	NA	TRBJ2-3	TRBV7-2
CASSLGLGTLNYGYTF	TGTGCCAGCAGCCTAGGCCTCGGGACACTTAACTATGGCTACACCTTC	NA	NA	TRBJ1-2	TRBV14
CASSQDPSPNTEAFF	TGCGCCAGCAGCCAAGACCCGAGCCCGAACACTGAAGCTTTCTTT	NA	NA	TRBJ1-1	TRBV4-3
CASSLVSGIDYEQYF	TGTGCCAGCAGCTTAGTATCGGGGATCGACTACGAGCAGTACTTC	NA	NA	TRBJ2-7	TRBV11-2
CASSYRSQETQYF	TGTGCCAGCAGTTATCGGAGCCAAGAGACCCAGTACTTC	NA	NA	TRBJ2-5	TRBV27
CASSLSSGETQYF	TGTGCCAGCAGTTTATCGTCGGGGGAGACCCAGTACTTC	NA	NA	TRBJ2-5	TRBV27
CASSHLDRGLDIQYF	TGCGCCAGCAGCCATTTGGACAGGGGGCTGGACATTCAGTACTTC	NA	TRBD1	TRBJ2-4	TRBV4-1
CASSSPTGIETQYF	TGTGCCAGCAGCTCCCCGACAGGGATAGAGACCCAGTACTTC	NA	TRBD1	TRBJ2-5	TRBV7-2
CASRWGQGTNTEAFF	TGTGCCAGTAGGTGGGGACAGGGGACGAACACTGAAGCTTTCTTT	NA	TRBD1	TRBJ1-1	TRBV19
CASCSDSHGTEAFF	TGTGCCAGCTGTTCAGACAGCCATGGCACTGAAGCTTTCTTT	NA	NA	TRBJ1-1	TRBV9
CASIKRPGLAGGPNLYEQYF	TGTGCCAGCATCAAGAGGCCGGGACTAGCGGGGGGCCCCAACCTCTACGAGCAGTACTTC	NA	TRBD2	TRBJ2-7	TRBV27
CASRDTLSYEQYF	TGTGCCAGCCGGGATACCCTTTCCTACGAGCAGTACTTC	NA	NA	TRBJ2-7	TRBV6-5
CASSLSKGRGGSPPGYTF	TGTGCCAGCAGCTTATCAAAGGGGCGGGGGGGATCCCCTCCCGGCTACACCTTC	NA	NA	TRBJ1-2	TRBV7-9
CAWSVRRDSGGAGAHEQYF	TGTGCCTGGAGTGTAAGGAGGGACAGCGGGGGGGCCGGCGCCCACGAGCAGTACTTC	NA	TRBD2	TRBJ2-7	TRBV30
CASSPDRANQPQHF	TGTGCCAGCAGTCCGGACAGGGCAAATCAGCCCCAGCATTTT	once	TRBD1	TRBJ1-5	TRBV27
CSVEFSGGVQLNEQFF	TGCAGCGTTGAATTTAGCGGGGGTGTTCAACTCAATGAGCAGTTCTTC	once	TRBD2	TRBJ2-1	TRBV29-1
CASSPNKYEQYF	TGTGCCAGCAGTCCCAACAAGTACGAGCAGTACTTC	NA	NA	TRBJ2-7	TRBV27
CASSELAGVLDNEQFF	TGCGCCAGCAGTGAACTAGCGGGGGTACTCGACAATGAGCAGTTCTTC	few	TRBD2	TRBJ2-1	TRBV10-2
CASSSNRGKIADTQYF	TGTGCCAGCAGCTCCAACAGGGGGAAGATCGCAGATACGCAGTATTTT	NA	TRBD1	TRBJ2-3	TRBV7-9
CASSSSGEWYNEQFF	TGTGCCAGCAGCTCCTCGGGGGAATGGTACAATGAGCAGTTCTTC	NA	NA	TRBJ2-1	TRBV13
CASSQSCRGSGGNQPQHF	TGCGCCAGCAGTCAATCGTGCAGGGGGTCAGGGGGTAATCAGCCCCAGCATTTT	NA	TRBD1	TRBJ1-5	TRBV23-1
CASGQDSYSGNTIYF	TGCGCCAGCGGACAGGACTCTTACTCTGGAAACACCATATATTTT	NA	TRBD1	TRBJ1-3	TRBV10-2
CASSLVRGQGEKLFF	TGCGCCAGCAGCTTGGTCAGGGGCCAAGGGGAAAAACTGTTTTTT	NA	NA	TRBJ1-4	TRBV5-1